This T cell receptor beta chain was sequenced for a study of Ad26.COV2.S vaccination and SARS-CoV-2 variants. General observations from the study: An underestimation of total T cell responses may have resulted from the TCR breadth and depth analyses.

Germline assignment: CDR1 SGHDT and CDR2 YYEEEE. The V end lost 2 bases, the J end lost 2 bases, and 7 bases lay between the germline ends. CDR3 length: 13 residues. Sample treatment: 15 to 20 received Ad26.COV2.S at low or high dose, single or two shots; roughly five received placebo; per-sample allocation not given. At day 63 after the first vaccine or placebo injection, samples were drawn. TCRdb's copy holds only in-frame clones and misses some; the assay was immunoSEQ multiplex PCR. Of around 270,000 clones listed, around nine tenths were seen once; the top ten hold about 2.8%. As for this clone: Its cognate antigen is unknown.

The TCR originated in a person aged 18 to 65 who received the Ad26.COV2.S COVID-19 vaccine or a placebo. The specimen comprised peripheral blood, sampled in a trial of Ad26.COV2.S vaccine versus placebo. The genes are TRBV5-6 and TRBJ1-2; D gene ambiguous. CDR3 amino acids: CASSLEGNYGYTF. The CDR3, as DNA: TGTGCCAGCAGCTTAGAAGGAAACTATGGCTACACCTTC.